This TCR beta chain comes out of a study of cytomegalovirus exposure and HLA in healthy donors. Study results and limitations: Later, an analysis found that TCR clusters from the first cohort tended to co-occur in the 120 validation repertoires. With high specificity and sensitivity, the classifier reportedly diagnosed cytomegalovirus status.

This clone was found a few times. Its cognate antigen is unknown. Produced via immunoSEQ multiplex PCR; TCRdb's table is partial and in-frame only. Of around 250,000 clones in the sample, around 90% were seen once. This sequence originates from a woman aged 18-29 years in good health and CMV-seronegative. The sample taken for sequencing was PBMCs.

CDR3: CASTPTSGGAADTQYF. The CDR3 bases are TGTGCCAGCACCCCGACTAGCGGGGGGGCGGCAGATACGCAGTATTTT. The genes are TRBV6-4 and TRBJ2-3; 14 positions match TRBD2. The junction had 7 bases not matched to a gene; V was cut back by 7 bases and J by 4 bases. This CDR3 is 16 amino acids long. Germline V lookup: CDR1 MRHNA, CDR2 SNTAGT.